This TCR beta chain was captured in a study of cytomegalovirus exposure and HLA in healthy donors. Sequencing was performed with immunoSEQ multiplex PCR; in TCRdb, only in-frame clones are kept and a portion is missing. The table lists roughly 56,000 clones, about 91% of them singletons. The CDR3 runs to 14 residues. Trimming stripped 3 bases from V and 2 bases from J, with 9 bases between. CDR1 SEHNR and CDR2 FQNEAQ come from the germline V gene (reference sequence). A remark on this clone: Its antigen is as yet unknown.

Study findings and constraints: First-cohort TCR clusters tended to co-occur in the 90 to 150 validation repertoires, a later analysis found. Many donors shared some public TCRs, even though most TCR sequences were rare. It was 150 to 200 TCR beta chains that were listed as cytomegalovirus-associated. A few chains tied to CMV proved CMV antigen-specific in vitro.

What was sequenced was PBMCs. The sequence came from a woman aged 25 to 39 in good health and CMV-seronegative. J is TRBJ2-3 and V is TRBV7-9, with D maybe TRBD1 (5 bases). CDR3 sequence: CASSFSTDTDTQYF. The CDR3, as DNA: TGTGCCAGCAGCTTCTCGACAGACACAGATACGCAGTATTTT.